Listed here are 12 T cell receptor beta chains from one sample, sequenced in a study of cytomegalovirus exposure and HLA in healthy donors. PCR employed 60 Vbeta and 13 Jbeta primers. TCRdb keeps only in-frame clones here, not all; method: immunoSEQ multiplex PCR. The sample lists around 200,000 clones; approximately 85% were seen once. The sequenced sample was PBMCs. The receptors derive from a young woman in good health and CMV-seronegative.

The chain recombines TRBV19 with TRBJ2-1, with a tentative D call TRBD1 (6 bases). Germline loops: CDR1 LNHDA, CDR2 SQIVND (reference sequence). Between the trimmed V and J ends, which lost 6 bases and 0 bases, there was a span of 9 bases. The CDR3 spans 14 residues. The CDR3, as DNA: TGTGCCAGTAGCCGAGGGGGCTCCTACAATGAGCAGTTCTTC. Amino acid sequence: CASSRGGSYNEQFF.

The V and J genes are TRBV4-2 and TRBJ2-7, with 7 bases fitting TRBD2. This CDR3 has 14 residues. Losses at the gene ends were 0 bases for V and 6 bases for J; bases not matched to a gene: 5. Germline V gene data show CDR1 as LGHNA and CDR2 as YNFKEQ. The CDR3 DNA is TGTGCCAGCAGCCAAGATCTTTGGGGGGGCGAGCAGTACTTC. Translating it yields CASSQDLWGGEQYF.

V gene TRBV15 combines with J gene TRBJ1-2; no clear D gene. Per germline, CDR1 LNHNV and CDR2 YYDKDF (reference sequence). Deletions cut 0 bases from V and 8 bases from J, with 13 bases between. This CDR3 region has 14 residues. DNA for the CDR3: TGTGCCACCAGCAGAGAAGGTCGCGGGGAGGGCTACACCTTC. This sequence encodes CATSREGRGEGYTF.

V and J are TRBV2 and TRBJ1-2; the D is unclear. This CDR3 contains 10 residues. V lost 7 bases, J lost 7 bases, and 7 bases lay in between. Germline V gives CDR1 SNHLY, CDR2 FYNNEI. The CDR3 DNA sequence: TGTGCCAGCATTTCCAGTGGCTACACCTTC. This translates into CASISSGYTF.

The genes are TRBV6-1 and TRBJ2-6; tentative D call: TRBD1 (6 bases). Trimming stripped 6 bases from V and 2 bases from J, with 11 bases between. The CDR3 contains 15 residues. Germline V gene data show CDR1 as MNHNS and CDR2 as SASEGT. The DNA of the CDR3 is TGTGCCAGCAGGGTACAGGGAGCTGGGGCCAACGTCCTGACTTTC. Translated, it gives CASRVQGAGANVLTF.

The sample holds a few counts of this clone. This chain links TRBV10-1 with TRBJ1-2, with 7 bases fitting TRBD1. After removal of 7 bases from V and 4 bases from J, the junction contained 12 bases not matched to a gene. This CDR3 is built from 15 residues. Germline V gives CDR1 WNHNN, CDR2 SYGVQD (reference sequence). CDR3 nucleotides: TGCGCCAGCACCTTGAACGGGACAGATGTCTATGGCTACACCTTC. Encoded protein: CASTLNGTDVYGYTF.

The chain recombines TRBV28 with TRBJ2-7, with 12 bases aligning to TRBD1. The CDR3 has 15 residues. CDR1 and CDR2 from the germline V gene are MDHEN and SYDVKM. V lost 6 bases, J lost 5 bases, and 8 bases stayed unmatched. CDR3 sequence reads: CASSPSGTGGHEQYF. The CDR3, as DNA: TGTGCCAGCAGCCCTTCCGGGACAGGGGGCCACGAGCAGTACTTC.

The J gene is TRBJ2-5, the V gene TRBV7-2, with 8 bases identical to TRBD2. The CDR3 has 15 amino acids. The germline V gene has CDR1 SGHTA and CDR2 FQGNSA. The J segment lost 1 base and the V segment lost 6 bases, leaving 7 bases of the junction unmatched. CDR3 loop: CASRSVAGIQETQYF. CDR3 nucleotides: TGTGCCAGCAGGTCCGTAGCGGGGATCCAAGAGACCCAGTACTTC.

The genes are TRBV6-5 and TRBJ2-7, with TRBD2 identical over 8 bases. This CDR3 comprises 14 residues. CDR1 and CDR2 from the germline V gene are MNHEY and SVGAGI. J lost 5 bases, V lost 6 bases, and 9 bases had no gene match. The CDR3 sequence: CASRGLPGGDEQYF. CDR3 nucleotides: TGTGCCAGCAGAGGTTTGCCGGGAGGGGACGAGCAGTACTTC.

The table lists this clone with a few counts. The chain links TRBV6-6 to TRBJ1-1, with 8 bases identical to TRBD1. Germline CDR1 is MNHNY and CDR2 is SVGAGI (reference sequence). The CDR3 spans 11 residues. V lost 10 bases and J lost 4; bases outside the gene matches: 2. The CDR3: CATGGGTEAFF. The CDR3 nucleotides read TGTGCCACAGGGGGCGGCACTGAAGCTTTCTTT.

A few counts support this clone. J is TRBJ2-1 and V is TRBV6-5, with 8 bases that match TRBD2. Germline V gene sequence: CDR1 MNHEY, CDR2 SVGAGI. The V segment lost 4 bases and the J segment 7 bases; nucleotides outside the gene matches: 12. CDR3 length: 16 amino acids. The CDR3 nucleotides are TGTGCCAGCAGTTCCTCTAAGCGGGGGCCGGATAATGAGCAGTTCTTC. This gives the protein CASSSSKRGPDNEQFF.

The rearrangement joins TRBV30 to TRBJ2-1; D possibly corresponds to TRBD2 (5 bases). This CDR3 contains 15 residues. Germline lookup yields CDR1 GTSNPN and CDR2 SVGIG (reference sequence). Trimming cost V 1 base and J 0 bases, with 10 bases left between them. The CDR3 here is CAWSDGGSSYNEQFF. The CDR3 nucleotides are TGTGCCTGGAGTGATGGTGGGAGCTCCTACAATGAGCAGTTCTTC.